This TCR beta chain was captured by sequencing in a study of T cells expressing NK-cell markers. The study, taken as a whole, reports: Among four donors, these clonotypes also ranked first in the CD3+CD56-NKG2C+ fraction.

Note on this clonotype: Its target is unknown.

Germline CDR1 and CDR2: LNHDA and SQIVND (reference sequence). This CDR3 comprises 14 residues. TCRdb re-called the 5' RACE reads and catalogs CDR3 proteins one per entry, DNA excluded. The repertoire table contains 440,000 or so distinct CDR3 sequences. Sequenced input: blood T cells: a sorted CD56 or NKG2C T cell subset, CD4+ or CD8+ T cells, or bulk PBMC T cells (not recorded which). This clonotype originated in a woman between 18 and 70 years old in good health. This rearrangement joins TRBV19 to TRBJ2-1; TCRdb's assignment of TRBD2 cannot be checked, as there is no DNA. CDR3 sequence reads: CASRGTSPMDEQFF.